The clone carrying this T cell receptor (beta chain) was counted only a few times. This record comes from a study of spatial heterogeneity in lung cancer. Each CDR3 protein is one row after TCRdb ran MiXCR on the 5' RACE reads. The sample records just under 95,000 distinct CDR3 sequences, less than 15% being singletons. Time point meaning: sample taken at primary tumor resection. The germline V gene has CDR1 LNHNV and CDR2 YYDKDF (reference sequence). V was pared by 2 bases and J by 0 bases, with 8 bases between. The length of the CDR3 is 15 residues. The source material was PBMCs, sampled at surgery. This clonotype was sampled from a male donor with early-stage non-small cell lung cancer. This chain uses TRBV15 with TRBJ2-1; TRBD2 is a possible D gene (6 bases). The CDR3 protein is CATSRRSGSYNEQFF. CDR3 nucleotides: TGTGCCACCAGCAGACGTAGCGGCTCCTACAATGAGCAGTTCTTC.